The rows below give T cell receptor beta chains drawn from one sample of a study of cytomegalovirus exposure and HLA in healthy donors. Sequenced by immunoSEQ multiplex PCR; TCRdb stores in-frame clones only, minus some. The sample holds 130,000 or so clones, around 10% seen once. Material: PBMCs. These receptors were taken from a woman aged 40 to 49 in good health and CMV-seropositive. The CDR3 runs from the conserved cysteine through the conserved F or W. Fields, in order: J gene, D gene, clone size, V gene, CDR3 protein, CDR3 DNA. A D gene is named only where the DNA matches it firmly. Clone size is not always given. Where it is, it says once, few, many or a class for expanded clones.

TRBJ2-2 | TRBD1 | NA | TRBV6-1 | CASSAHRGTGELFF | TGTGCCAGCAGTGCGCACAGGGGTACCGGGGAGCTGTTTTTT
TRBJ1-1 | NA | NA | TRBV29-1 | CSVGQKVGTEAFF | TGCAGCGTCGGACAGAAAGTTGGGACTGAAGCTTTCTTT
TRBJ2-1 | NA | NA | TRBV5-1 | CASSFYQGNIDNEQFF | TGCGCCAGCAGCTTTTACCAGGGGAACATTGACAATGAGCAGTTCTTC
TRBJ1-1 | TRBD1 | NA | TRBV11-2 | CASSLDGAGGHGTEAFF | TGTGCCAGCAGCTTAGACGGGGCAGGGGGCCATGGCACTGAAGCTTTCTTT
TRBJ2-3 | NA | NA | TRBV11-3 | CASSLGISTDTQYF | TGTGCCAGCAGCCTAGGTATTAGCACAGATACGCAGTATTTT
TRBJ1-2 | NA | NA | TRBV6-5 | CASGRTEPNYGYTF | TGTGCCAGTGGACGGACAGAACCTAACTATGGCTACACCTTC
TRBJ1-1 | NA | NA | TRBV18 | CASSRYTSDTEAFF | TGTGCCAGCTCCCGCTATACGTCCGACACTGAAGCTTTCTTT
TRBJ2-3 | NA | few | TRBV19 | CASSARLISTDTQYF | TGTGCCAGTAGTGCCCGACTTATAAGCACAGATACGCAGTATTTT
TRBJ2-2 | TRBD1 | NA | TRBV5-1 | CASSQGADTGELFF | TGCGCCAGCAGTCAGGGGGCGGACACCGGGGAGCTGTTTTTT
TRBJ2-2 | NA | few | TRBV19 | CASSDRHYTGELFF | TGTGCCAGTAGTGACAGGCATTACACCGGGGAGCTGTTTTTT
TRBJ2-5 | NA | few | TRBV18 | CASSASRNSQETQYF | TGTGCCAGCTCTGCCTCACGAAACTCACAAGAGACCCAGTACTTC
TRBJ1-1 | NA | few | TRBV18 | CASSAKQGFGEAFF | TGTGCCAGCTCAGCAAAACAGGGTTTCGGTGAAGCTTTCTTT
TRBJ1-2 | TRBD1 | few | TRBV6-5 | CASSAAGQGGGYTF | TGTGCCAGCAGCGCCGCGGGACAGGGAGGTGGCTACACCTTC
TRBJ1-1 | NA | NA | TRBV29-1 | CSVAPRTRDTEAFF | TGCAGCGTTGCACCCCGGACACGGGACACTGAAGCTTTCTTT
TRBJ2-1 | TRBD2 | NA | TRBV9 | CASSQIKTSGGYNEQFF | TGTGCCAGCAGCCAGATCAAAACTAGCGGGGGCTACAATGAGCAGTTCTTC
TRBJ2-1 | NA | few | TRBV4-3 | CASSQVSSLGGNEQFF | TGCGCCAGCAGCCAAGTCTCCAGCCTCGGAGGGAATGAGCAGTTCTTC
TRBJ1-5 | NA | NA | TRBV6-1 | CASRRRQGSNQPQHF | TGTGCCAGCAGGCGCAGGCAGGGAAGCAATCAGCCCCAGCATTTT
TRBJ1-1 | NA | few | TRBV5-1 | CASSREGGNTEAFF | TGCGCCAGCAGCCGAGAAGGGGGTAACACTGAAGCTTTCTTT
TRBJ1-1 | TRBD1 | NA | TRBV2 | CASSPRDRGPGF | TGTGCCAGCAGTCCCCGGGACAGGGGCCCGGGGTTT
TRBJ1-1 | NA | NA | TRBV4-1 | CASSPREVTEAFF | TGCGCCAGCAGCCCTAGGGAGGTCACTGAAGCTTTCTTT
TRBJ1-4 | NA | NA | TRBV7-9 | CASSQGRPGNEKLFF | TGTGCCAGCAGCCAAGGGAGGCCCGGTAATGAAAAACTGTTTTTT
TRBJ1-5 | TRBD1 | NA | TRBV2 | CASSEQGVGNQPQHF | TGTGCCAGCAGTGAACAGGGGGTAGGCAATCAGCCCCAGCATTTT
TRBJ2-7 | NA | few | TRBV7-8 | CASSPGVVLYEQYF | TGTGCCAGCAGCCCTGGTGTGGTACTCTACGAGCAGTACTTC
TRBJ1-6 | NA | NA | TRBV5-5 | CASSFAVNNSPLHF | TGTGCCAGCAGCTTTGCGGTTAATAATTCACCCCTCCACTTT
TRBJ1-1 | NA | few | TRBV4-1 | CASSQDYGTPNTEAFF | TGCGCCAGCAGCCAAGATTACGGGACACCGAACACTGAAGCTTTCTTT
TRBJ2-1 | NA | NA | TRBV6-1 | CASSEALHQGTGNEQFF | TGTGCCAGCAGTGAAGCGCTTCACCAGGGGACGGGGAATGAGCAGTTCTTC
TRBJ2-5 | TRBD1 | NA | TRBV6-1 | CAGGTGGETQYF | TGTGCCGGGGGGACAGGGGGAGAGACCCAGTACTTC
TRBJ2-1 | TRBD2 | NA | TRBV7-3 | CASSYSGGAGNEQFF | TGTGCCAGCAGCTACAGCGGGGGGGCCGGGAATGAGCAGTTCTTC
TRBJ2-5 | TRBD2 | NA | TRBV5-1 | CASSHGTSSETQYF | TGCGCCAGCAGCCACGGGACTAGCAGCGAGACCCAGTACTTC
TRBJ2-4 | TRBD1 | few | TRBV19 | CASSIRDRGLAKNIQYF | TGTGCCAGTAGTATACGGGACAGGGGTCTAGCCAAAAACATTCAGTACTTC
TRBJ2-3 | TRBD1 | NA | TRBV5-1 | CASSPMTGGGTDTQYF | TGCGCCAGCAGCCCGATGACAGGGGGCGGCACAGATACGCAGTATTTT
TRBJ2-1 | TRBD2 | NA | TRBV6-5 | CASSLATSGGLYEQFF | TGTGCCAGCAGTTTAGCGACTAGCGGGGGTTTGTATGAGCAGTTCTTC
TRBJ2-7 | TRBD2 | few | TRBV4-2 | CASSQVSGDYEQYF | TGTGCCAGCAGCCAAGTTAGCGGGGACTACGAGCAGTACTTC
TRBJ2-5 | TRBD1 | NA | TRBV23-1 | CASSHRTGGRETQYF | TGCGCCAGCAGTCATAGGACAGGGGGTAGGGAGACCCAGTACTTC
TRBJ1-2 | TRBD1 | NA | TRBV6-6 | CASSPGQPLSYTF | TGTGCCAGCAGCCCGGGACAGCCGTTGAGCTACACCTTC
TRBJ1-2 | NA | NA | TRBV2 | CASSVLSGYTF | TGTGCCAGCAGTGTACTGAGTGGCTACACCTTC
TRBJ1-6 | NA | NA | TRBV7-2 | CASSSTGDVVNSPLHF | TGTGCCAGCAGCTCAACCGGTGATGTGGTTAATTCACCCCTCCACTTT
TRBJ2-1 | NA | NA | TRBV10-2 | CASRRDFQGASYNEQFF | TGCGCCAGCAGGAGGGACTTCCAGGGTGCGTCCTACAATGAGCAGTTCTTC
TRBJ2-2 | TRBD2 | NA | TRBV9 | CASSARDYGTGELFF | TGTGCCAGCAGCGCCCGGGACTATGGCACCGGGGAGCTGTTTTTT
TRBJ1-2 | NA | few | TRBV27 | CASSFAGGRSGYTF | TGTGCCAGCAGTTTTGCGGGGGGCCGGAGTGGCTACACCTTC
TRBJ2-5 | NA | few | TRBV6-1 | CASSSQGGAETQYF | TGTGCCAGCAGTTCCCAAGGGGGGGCAGAGACCCAGTACTTC
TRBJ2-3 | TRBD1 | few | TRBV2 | CASSPGQGRTDTQYF | TGTGCCAGCAGCCCAGGACAGGGACGCACAGATACGCAGTATTTT
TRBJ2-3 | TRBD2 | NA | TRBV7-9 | CASSLQPSGGTDTQYF | TGTGCCAGCAGCTTACAACCTAGCGGGGGAACAGATACGCAGTATTTT
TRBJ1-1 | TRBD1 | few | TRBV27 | CASKARRGQDTEAFF | TGTGCCAGCAAGGCCAGAAGGGGACAGGACACTGAAGCTTTCTTT
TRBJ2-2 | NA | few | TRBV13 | CASSPGYNELFF | TGTGCCAGCAGCCCAGGTTATAACGAGCTGTTTTTT
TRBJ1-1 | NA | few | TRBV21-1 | CASSQPHRQGYAEAFF | TGTGCCAGCAGCCAACCGCACCGACAGGGTTACGCTGAAGCTTTCTTT
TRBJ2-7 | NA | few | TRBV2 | CASSESRQGPRYF | TGTGCCAGCAGTGAATCCCGGCAGGGCCCTCGGTACTTC
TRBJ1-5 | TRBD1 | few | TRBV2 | CASSHDGQVNSNQPQHF | TGTGCCAGCAGTCACGATGGACAGGTTAATAGCAATCAGCCCCAGCATTTT
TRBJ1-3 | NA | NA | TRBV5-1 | CASSLALGGSGNTIYF | TGCGCCAGCAGCTTGGCCTTGGGGGGCTCTGGAAACACCATATATTTT
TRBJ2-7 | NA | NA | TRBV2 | CASSVQGVGEQYF | TGTGCCAGCAGTGTCCAAGGGGTGGGCGAGCAGTACTTC
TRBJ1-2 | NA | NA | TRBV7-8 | CASSSIDRFYTF | TGTGCCAGCAGCTCTATAGACAGATTCTACACCTTC
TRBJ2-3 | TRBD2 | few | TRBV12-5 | CASGFGTSGDTDTQYF | TGTGCTAGTGGTTTCGGGACTAGCGGGGACACAGATACGCAGTATTTT
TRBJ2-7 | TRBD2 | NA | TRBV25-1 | CARENLIPSGGISYEQYF | TGTGCCAGAGAAAACTTGATCCCTAGCGGGGGGATCTCCTACGAGCAGTACTTC
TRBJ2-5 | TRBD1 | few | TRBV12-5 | CASGAQTGAQETQYF | TGTGCTAGTGGTGCCCAGACAGGGGCCCAAGAGACCCAGTACTTC